The 12 T cell receptor beta chains below were found in one sample sequenced in a study of spatial heterogeneity in lung cancer. Study observations and caveats: The number of expanded tumor alpha and beta chains correlated with mutation number.

The antigens for these receptors are not known. Using its own MiXCR run on the 5' RACE reads, TCRdb lists one record per CDR3 protein. The sample yields around 95,000 distinct CDR3 sequences, roughly 4.5% seen once. Noted time point: sample taken at primary tumor resection. The sequencing used lung tumor tissue, collected at surgery. These receptors were obtained from a male donor with early-stage non-small cell lung cancer.

V and J are TRBV4-2 and TRBJ2-7; D is ambiguous. This CDR3 comprises 17 residues. Between the trimmed V and J ends, which lost 0 bases and 3 bases, there was a span of 18 bases. In germline, CDR1 is LGHNA, CDR2 YNFKEQ. The CDR3 sequence: CASSQEDGTPELYEQYF. For the CDR3, the DNA is TGTGCCAGCAGCCAAGAGGATGGTACTCCCGAACTCTACGAGCAGTACTTC.

This clonotype has ten or more counts. The chain recombines TRBV2 with TRBJ1-1; the match to TRBD1 covers 12 bases. The ends lost 6 bases at V and 4 bases at J; junction bases unmatched: 3. Germline V CDR1 and CDR2: SNHLY, FYNNEI. This CDR3 has 14 amino acids. CDR3 nucleotide sequence: TGTGCCAGCAGCGGGACAGGGGGCGTCACTGAAGCTTTCTTT. Translation gives CASSGTGGVTEAFF.

This clonotype was seen ten or more times. The V and J genes are TRBV18 and TRBJ2-3; D not resolved. The V end was cut by 2 bases, the J end by 4 bases, with 7 bases between. From germline, CDR1 is KGHSH and CDR2 LQKENI. This CDR3 spans 13 amino acids. The CDR3, as DNA: TGTGCCAGCTCACCAGGGGTTGCAGATACGCAGTATTTT. This encodes CASSPGVADTQYF.

This clonotype was counted ten times or more. The CDR3 protein is CASSRLAGAYNEQFF. CDR3 DNA sequence: TGTGCCAGCAGCCGACTAGCGGGAGCCTACAATGAGCAGTTCTTC. The rearrangement links TRBV14 to TRBJ2-1; 12 bases line up with TRBD2. Germline V gene data show CDR1 as SGHDN and CDR2 as FVKESK. Trimming at V came to 4 bases and at J to 2 bases, leaving 0 bases not matched to a gene. The CDR3 runs 15 residues.

This clonotype was counted ten times or more. J is TRBJ1-6 and V is TRBV6-6; a weak D match, TRBD1 (6 bases). V lost 2 bases to trimming and J lost 11 bases, with 10 bases between them. Germline assignment: CDR1 MNHNY and CDR2 SVGAGI (reference sequence). This CDR3 contains 13 residues. The CDR3 spells CASSYRGETPLHF. In DNA form, the CDR3 reads TGTGCCAGCAGTTACAGGGGGGAAACACCCCTCCACTTT.

This clonotype showed up many times. DNA of the CDR3: TGCAGTGCTAGAGACCGCCTCGCCGACCTTCCCGTGCTGTTCTTC. This sequence encodes CSARDRLADLPVLFF. The chain couples TRBV20-1 to TRBJ2-1; no firm D call. Germline assignment: CDR1 DFQATT and CDR2 SNEGSKA (reference sequence). Deletions cut 0 bases from V and 15 bases from J, with 24 bases between. The CDR3 is 15 residues long.

The sample holds many counts of this clonotype. V usage is TRBV3-1 and J usage is TRBJ2-3, with 10 bases matching TRBD2. Germline V lookup: CDR1 LGHDT, CDR2 YNNKEL (reference sequence). CDR3 length equals 16 residues. V lost 0 bases, J lost 1 base, and 1 base stayed unmatched. The CDR3 sequence: CASSQDLAGGTDTQYF. CDR3 in DNA: TGTGCCAGCAGCCAAGATCTAGCGGGAGGCACAGATACGCAGTATTTT.

This clonotype has a count of ten or more. This chain links TRBV6-5 with TRBJ2-1; no clear D gene. V lost 0 bases and J 8 bases, leaving 5 bases between the germline ends. The CDR3 covers 12 residues. Germline CDR1 MNHEY, CDR2 SVGAGI. The CDR3 DNA reads as TGTGCCAGCAGTTACTCTCTAGATGAGCAGTTCTTC. This translates into CASSYSLDEQFF.

This clonotype came up many times. The chain joins TRBV29-1 to TRBJ2-4; possible D gene TRBD2, 5 bases. The CDR3 spans 15 residues. The V gene lost 6 bases and the J gene lost 8 bases, with 23 bases spanning the gap. Germline lookup yields CDR1 SQVTM and CDR2 ANQGSEA. For the CDR3, the DNA is TGCAGCGTCTCAACACGGGCGGGCCTGGCGGACATTCAGTACTTC. This encodes CSVSTRAGLADIQYF.

This clonotype was counted between two and nine times. The chain recombines TRBV6-5 with TRBJ2-1; 8 positions match TRBD2. This CDR3 has 15 residues. Germline CDR1 and CDR2: MNHEY and SVGAGI. V lost 11 bases to trimming and J lost 4 bases; unmatched junction nucleotides: 13. The CDR3 spells CASSYGGGTYNEQFF. Written as DNA, the CDR3 is TGTGCCTCCTCCTACGGGGGGGGCACGTACAATGAGCAGTTCTTC.

This chain uses TRBV2 with TRBJ2-7, with a weak D call TRBD1 (5 bases). The CDR3 is made up of 13 amino acids. Germline V gene data show CDR1 as SNHLY and CDR2 as FYNNEI. The V end lost 3 bases, the J end lost 6 bases, and 12 bases lay between the germline ends. As DNA, the CDR3 is TGTGCCAGCAGTGATCGGCAGGGAAGCGAGCAGTACTTC. It translates to CASSDRQGSEQYF. Full variable domain (missing parts from reference TRBV2 and TRBJ2-7): EPEVTQTPSHQVTQMGQEVILRCVPISNHLYFYWYRQILGQKVEFLVSFYNNEISEKSEIFDDQFSVERPDGSNFTLKIRSTKLEDSAMYFCASSDRQGSEQYFGPGTRLTVT.

This clonotype was recorded many times. The chain couples TRBV21-1 to TRBJ1-1; the DNA was not compared with TRBD1, the D call given in the table. TRBV21-1 is noted as a pseudogene. The CDR3 is 19 amino acids. The CDR3, as DNA: TGTGCCAGCAGCCGAGAGGGTTCGACAGGGAAGGTGAGTTCCACTGAAGCTTTCTTT. It translates to CASSREGSTGKVSSTEAFF.